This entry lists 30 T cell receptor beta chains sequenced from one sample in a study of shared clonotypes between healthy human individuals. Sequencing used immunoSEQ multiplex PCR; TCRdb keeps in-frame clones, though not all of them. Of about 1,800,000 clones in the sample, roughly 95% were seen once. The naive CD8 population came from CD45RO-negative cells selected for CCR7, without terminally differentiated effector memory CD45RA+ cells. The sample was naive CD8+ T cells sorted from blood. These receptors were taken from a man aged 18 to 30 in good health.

In DNA form, the CDR3 reads TGTGCCAGCAGTTTACGAGGGGGCCTAAACGAGCAGTACTTC. This gives the protein CASSLRGGLNEQYF. The genes are TRBV28 and TRBJ2-7; 7 nucleotides agree with TRBD1. The germline CDR1 and CDR2 sequences are MDHEN and SYDVKM. This CDR3 spans 14 amino acids. The J segment lost 5 bases and the V segment lost 2 bases, leaving 6 bases of the junction unmatched. The variable domain in full, with the rest retrieved from reference TRBV28 and TRBJ2-7, is DVKVTQSSRYLVKRTGEKVFLECVQDMDHENMFWYRQDPGLGLRLIYFSYDVKMKEKGDIPEGYSVSREKKERFSLILESASTNQTSMYLCASSLRGGLNEQYFGPGTRLTVT.

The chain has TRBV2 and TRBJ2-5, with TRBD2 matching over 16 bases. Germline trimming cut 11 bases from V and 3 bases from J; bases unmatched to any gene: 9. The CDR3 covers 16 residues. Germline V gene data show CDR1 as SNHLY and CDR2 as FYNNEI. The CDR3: CASEGLAGGEEETQYF. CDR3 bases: TGTGCCTCGGAGGGACTAGCGGGAGGGGAAGAAGAGACCCAGTACTTC.

The CDR3 sequence is CASKTGGNGYTF. CDR3 sequence (DNA): TGTGCCAGTAAGACAGGGGGCAATGGCTACACCTTC. This chain links TRBV19 with TRBJ1-2; 10 bases are shared with TRBD1. The CDR3 contains 12 residues. J was trimmed by 6 bases and V by 7 bases; bases with no gene match: 2. Germline values: CDR1 LNHDA, CDR2 SQIVND (reference sequence).

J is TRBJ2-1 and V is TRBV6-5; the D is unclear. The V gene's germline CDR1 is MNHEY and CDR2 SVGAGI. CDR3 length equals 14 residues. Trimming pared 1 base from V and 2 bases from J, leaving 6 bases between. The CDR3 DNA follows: TGTGCCAGCAGTTACTTCCGGACCTACAATGAGCAGTTCTTC. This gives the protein CASSYFRTYNEQFF.

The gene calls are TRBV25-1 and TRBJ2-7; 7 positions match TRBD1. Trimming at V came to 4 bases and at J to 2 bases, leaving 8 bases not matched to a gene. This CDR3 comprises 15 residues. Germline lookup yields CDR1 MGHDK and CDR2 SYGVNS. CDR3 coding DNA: TGTGCCAGCAGTGGTTTCCGGGACAGCCCCTACGAGCAGTACTTC. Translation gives CASSGFRDSPYEQYF.

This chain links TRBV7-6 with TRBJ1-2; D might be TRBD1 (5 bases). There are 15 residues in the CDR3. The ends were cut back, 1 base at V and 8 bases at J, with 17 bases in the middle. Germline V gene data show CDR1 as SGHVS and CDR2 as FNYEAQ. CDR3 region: CASSLGGAGLMGYTF. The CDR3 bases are TGTGCCAGCAGCTTAGGAGGGGCCGGATTGATGGGCTACACCTTC.

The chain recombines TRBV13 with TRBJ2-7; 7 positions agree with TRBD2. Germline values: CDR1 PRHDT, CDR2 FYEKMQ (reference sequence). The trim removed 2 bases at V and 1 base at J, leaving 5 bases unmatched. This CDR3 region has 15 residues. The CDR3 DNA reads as TGTGCCAGCAGCTTAAGACTAGCTCCTTCCTACGAGCAGTACTTC. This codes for CASSLRLAPSYEQYF.

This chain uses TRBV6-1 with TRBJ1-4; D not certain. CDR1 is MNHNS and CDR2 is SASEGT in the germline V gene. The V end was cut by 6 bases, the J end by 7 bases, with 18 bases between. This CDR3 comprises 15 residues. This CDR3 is CASSPSPGASEKLFF. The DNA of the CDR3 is TGTGCCAGCAGCCCAAGCCCCGGCGCCAGTGAAAAACTGTTTTTT.

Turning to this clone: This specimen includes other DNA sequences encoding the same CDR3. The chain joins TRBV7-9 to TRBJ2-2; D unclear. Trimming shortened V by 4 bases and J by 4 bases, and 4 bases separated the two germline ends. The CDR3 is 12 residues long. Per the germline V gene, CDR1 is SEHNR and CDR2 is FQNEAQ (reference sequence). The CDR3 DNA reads TGTGCCAGCAGCTCCGGCACCGGGGAGCTGTTTTTT. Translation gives CASSSGTGELFF.

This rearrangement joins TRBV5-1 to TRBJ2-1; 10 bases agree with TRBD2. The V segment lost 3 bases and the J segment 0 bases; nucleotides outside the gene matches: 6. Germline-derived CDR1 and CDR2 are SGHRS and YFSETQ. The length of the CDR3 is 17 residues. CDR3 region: CASSSGLAPSSYNEQFF. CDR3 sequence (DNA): TGCGCCAGCAGCTCGGGACTAGCGCCCAGCTCCTACAATGAGCAGTTCTTC. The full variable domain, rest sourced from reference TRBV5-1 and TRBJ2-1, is KAGVTQTPRYLIKTRGQQVTLSCSPISGHRSVSWYQQTPGQGLQFLFEYFSETQRNKGNFPGRFSGRQFSNSRSEMNVSTLELGDSALYLCASSSGLAPSSYNEQFFGPGTRLTVL.

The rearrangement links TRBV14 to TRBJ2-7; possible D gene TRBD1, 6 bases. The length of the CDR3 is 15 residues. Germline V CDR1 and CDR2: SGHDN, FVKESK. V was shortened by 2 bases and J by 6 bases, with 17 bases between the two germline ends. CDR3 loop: CASSQTSWAGVEQYF. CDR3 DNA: TGTGCCAGCAGCCAAACCTCTTGGGCAGGGGTCGAGCAGTACTTC.

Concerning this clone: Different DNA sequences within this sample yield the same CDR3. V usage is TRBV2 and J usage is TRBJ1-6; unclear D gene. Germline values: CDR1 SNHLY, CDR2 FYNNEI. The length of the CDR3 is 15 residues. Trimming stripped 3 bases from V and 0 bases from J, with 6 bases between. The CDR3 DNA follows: TGTGCCAGCAGTGACCGGAGCTCCTATAATTCACCCCTCCACTTT. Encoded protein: CASSDRSSYNSPLHF.

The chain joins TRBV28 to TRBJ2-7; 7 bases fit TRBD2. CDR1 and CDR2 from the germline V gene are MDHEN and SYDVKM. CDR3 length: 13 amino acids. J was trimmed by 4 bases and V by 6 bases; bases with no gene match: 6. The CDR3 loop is CASRPSGVYEQYF. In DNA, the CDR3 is TGTGCCAGCAGGCCCAGCGGGGTATACGAGCAGTACTTC.

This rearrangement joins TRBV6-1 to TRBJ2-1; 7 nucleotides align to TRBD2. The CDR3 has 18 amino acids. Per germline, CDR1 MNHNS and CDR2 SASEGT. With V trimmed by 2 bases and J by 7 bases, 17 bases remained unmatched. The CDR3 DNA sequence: TGTGCCAGCAGTGAATCCTGGCGGGAGACCCCCTATGGGAATGAGCAGTTCTTC. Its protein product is CASSESWRETPYGNEQFF.

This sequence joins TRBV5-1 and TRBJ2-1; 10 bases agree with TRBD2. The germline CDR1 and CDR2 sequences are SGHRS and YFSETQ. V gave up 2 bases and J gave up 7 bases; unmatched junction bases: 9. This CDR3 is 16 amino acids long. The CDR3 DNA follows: TGCGCCAGCAGCTTCGCAGCGGGGGGGCTTTCTAATGAGCAGTTCTTC. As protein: CASSFAAGGLSNEQFF.

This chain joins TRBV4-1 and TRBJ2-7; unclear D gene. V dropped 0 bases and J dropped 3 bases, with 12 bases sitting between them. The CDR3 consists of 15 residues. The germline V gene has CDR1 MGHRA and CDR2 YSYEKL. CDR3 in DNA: TGCGCCAGCAGCCAAGAGGCTAGAACGGTCTACGAGCAGTACTTC. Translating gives CASSQEARTVYEQYF.

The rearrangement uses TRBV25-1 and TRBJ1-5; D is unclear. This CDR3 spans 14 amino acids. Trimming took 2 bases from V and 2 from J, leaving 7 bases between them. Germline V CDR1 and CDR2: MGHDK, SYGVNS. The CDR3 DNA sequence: TGTGCCAGCAGTGAAGACGGGGGCAATCAGCCCCAGCATTTT. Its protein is CASSEDGGNQPQHF.

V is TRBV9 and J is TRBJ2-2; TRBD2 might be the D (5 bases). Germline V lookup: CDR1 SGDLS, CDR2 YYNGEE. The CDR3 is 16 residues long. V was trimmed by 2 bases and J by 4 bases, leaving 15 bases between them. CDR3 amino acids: CASSVALKSGTGELFF. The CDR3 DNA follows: TGTGCCAGCAGCGTCGCCCTCAAAAGCGGCACCGGGGAGCTGTTTTTT.

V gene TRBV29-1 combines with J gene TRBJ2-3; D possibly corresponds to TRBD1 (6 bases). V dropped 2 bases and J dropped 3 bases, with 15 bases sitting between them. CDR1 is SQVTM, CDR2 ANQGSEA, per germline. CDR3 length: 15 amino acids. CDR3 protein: CSVENRVGVTDTQYF. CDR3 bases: TGCAGCGTTGAAAACAGGGTGGGAGTAACAGATACGCAGTATTTT.

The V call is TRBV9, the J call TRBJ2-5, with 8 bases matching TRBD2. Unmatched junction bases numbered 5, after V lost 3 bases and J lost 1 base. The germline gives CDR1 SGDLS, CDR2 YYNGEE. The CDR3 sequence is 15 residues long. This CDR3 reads CASSGREGRQETQYF. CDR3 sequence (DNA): TGTGCCAGCAGCGGTCGGGAGGGCCGCCAAGAGACCCAGTACTTC.

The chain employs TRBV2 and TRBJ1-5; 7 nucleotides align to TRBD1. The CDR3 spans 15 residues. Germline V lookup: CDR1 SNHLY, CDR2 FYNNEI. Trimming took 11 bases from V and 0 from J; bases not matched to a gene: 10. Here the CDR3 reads CASFEGADSNQPQHF. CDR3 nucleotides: TGTGCCTCATTTGAGGGGGCAGATAGCAATCAGCCCCAGCATTTT.

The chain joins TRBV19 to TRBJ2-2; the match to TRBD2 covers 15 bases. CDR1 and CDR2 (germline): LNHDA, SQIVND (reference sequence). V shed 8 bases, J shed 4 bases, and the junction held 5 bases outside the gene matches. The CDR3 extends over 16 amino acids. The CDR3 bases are TGTGCCAGTTCGGGACTAGCGGGAGGTAGCACCGGGGAGCTGTTTTTT. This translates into CASSGLAGGSTGELFF.

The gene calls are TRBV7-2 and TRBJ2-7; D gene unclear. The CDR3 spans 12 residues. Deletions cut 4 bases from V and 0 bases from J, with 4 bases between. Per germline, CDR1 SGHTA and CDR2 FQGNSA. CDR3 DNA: TGTGCCAGCAGCTACAGCTCCTACGAGCAGTACTTC. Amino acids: CASSYSSYEQYF.

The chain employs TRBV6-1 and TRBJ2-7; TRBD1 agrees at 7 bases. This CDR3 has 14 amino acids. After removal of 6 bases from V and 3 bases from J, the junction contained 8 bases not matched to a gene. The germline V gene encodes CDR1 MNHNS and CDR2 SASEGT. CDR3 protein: CASRVGQYFYEQYF. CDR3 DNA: TGTGCCAGCAGGGTGGGACAGTACTTCTACGAGCAGTACTTC.

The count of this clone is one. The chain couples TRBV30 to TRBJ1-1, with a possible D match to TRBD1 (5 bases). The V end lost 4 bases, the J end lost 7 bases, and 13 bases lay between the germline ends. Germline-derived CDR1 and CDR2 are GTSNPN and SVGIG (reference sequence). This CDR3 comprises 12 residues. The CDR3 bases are TGTGCCTGGACCTCAGAACAGGTTGAAGCTTTCTTT. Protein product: CAWTSEQVEAFF.

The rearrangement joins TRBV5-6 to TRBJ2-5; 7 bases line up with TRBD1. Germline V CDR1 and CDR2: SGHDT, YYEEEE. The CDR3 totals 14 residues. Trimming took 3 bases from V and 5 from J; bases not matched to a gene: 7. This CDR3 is CASSSGQVWETQYF. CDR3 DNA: TGTGCCAGCAGCTCCGGACAGGTTTGGGAGACCCAGTACTTC.

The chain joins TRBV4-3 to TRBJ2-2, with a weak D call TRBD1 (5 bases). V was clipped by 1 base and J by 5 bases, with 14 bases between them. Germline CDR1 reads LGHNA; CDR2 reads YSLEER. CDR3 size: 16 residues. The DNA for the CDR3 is TGCGCCAGCAGCCAAGGGGGCCAGGGTCTAACCGGGGAGCTGTTTTTT. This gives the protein CASSQGGQGLTGELFF.

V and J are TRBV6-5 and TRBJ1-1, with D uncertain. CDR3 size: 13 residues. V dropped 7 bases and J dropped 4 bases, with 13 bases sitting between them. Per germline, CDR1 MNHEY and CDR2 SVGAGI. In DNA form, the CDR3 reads TGTGCCAGCACCGAGACCCTGGGCACTGAAGCTTTCTTT. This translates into CASTETLGTEAFF.

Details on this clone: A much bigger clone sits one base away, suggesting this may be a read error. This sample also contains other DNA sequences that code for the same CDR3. The CDR3 DNA reads as TGTGCCAGCAGTTTAGGGGGTAACACTGAAGCTTTCTTT. This sequence encodes CASSLGGNTEAFF. V gene TRBV27 combines with J gene TRBJ1-1; D is possibly TRBD1 (5 bases). Trimming cost V 2 bases and J 2 bases, with 6 bases left between them. The germline gives CDR1 MNHEY, CDR2 SMNVEV (reference sequence). The CDR3 extends over 13 amino acids.

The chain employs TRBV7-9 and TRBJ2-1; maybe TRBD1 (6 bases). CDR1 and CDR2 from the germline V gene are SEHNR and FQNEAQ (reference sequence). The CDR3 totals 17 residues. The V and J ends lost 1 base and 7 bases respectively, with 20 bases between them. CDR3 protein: CASSLETGWGSGNEQFF. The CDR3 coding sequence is TGTGCCAGCAGCTTAGAAACAGGGTGGGGATCGGGTAATGAGCAGTTCTTC. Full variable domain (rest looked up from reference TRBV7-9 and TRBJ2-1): DTGVSQNPRHKITKRGQNVTFRCDPISEHNRLYWYRQTLGQGPEFLTYFQNEAQLEKSRLLSDRFSAERPKGSFSTLEIQRTEQGDSAMYLCASSLETGWGSGNEQFFGPGTRLTVL.